A selection of T cell receptor beta chains follows, all from one sample in a study of blood T cell repertoires in COVID-19. Clones were read by immunoSEQ multiplex PCR, and TCRdb kept only the in-frame ones, dropping some. The data show some 66,000 clones, with approximately 88% seen just once and roughly 1.2% held by the top ten. The sequencing sample was made of peripheral blood. Receptors were obtained from a woman aged 55-75 years with acute or convalescent COVID-19. Both conserved end residues are part of each CDR3. Each record gives: V gene, clone size, D gene, J gene, CDR3 protein, CDR3 DNA. The D gene is left open where the match is weak. The size field is filled for only some rows; it gives once, few, many or a size class.

v_gene: TRBV4-1; abundance: .; d_gene: TRBD2; j_gene: TRBJ2-1; CDR3aa: CASSPEWGVAGVGEQFF; CDR3nt: TGCGCCAGCAGCCCCGAATGGGGAGTAGCGGGAGTAGGTGAGCAGTTCTTC
v_gene: TRBV5-1; abundance: .; d_gene: .; j_gene: TRBJ2-2; CDR3aa: CASSYQYTGELFF; CDR3nt: TGCGCCAGCAGCTACCAGTACACCGGGGAGCTGTTTTTT
v_gene: TRBV5-1; abundance: .; d_gene: TRBD1; j_gene: TRBJ2-3; CDR3aa: CASAASRGLTDTQYF; CDR3nt: TGCGCCAGCGCGGCATCCAGGGGGCTGACAGATACGCAGTATTTT
v_gene: TRBV7-9; abundance: .; d_gene: .; j_gene: TRBJ2-1; CDR3aa: CASSRSGRVLHNEQFF; CDR3nt: TGTGCCAGCAGCCGGAGCGGAAGGGTCCTCCACAATGAGCAGTTCTTC
v_gene: TRBV10-1; abundance: .; d_gene: .; j_gene: TRBJ1-2; CDR3aa: CASSEYRDYGYTF; CDR3nt: TGCGCCAGCAGTGAGTACAGGGACTATGGCTACACCTTC
v_gene: TRBV27; abundance: .; d_gene: TRBD1; j_gene: TRBJ2-1; CDR3aa: CASSVIVWGQGTYNEQFF; CDR3nt: TGTGCCAGCAGCGTTATTGTGTGGGGACAGGGTACCTACAATGAGCAGTTCTTC
v_gene: TRBV28; abundance: .; d_gene: .; j_gene: TRBJ1-4; CDR3aa: CASSQNVALTEKLFF; CDR3nt: TGTGCCAGCAGCCAAAACGTGGCCTTAACCGAAAAACTGTTTTTT
v_gene: TRBV4-2; abundance: .; d_gene: TRBD1; j_gene: TRBJ2-2; CDR3aa: CASSHSGQGIRTGELFF; CDR3nt: TGTGCCAGCAGCCATTCCGGACAGGGGATTCGCACCGGGGAGCTGTTTTTT
v_gene: TRBV11-1; abundance: few; d_gene: .; j_gene: TRBJ2-3; CDR3aa: CASSDSLTDTQYF; CDR3nt: TGTGCCAGCAGTGACAGCCTTACAGATACGCAGTATTTT
v_gene: TRBV3-1/TRBV3-2; abundance: .; d_gene: .; j_gene: TRBJ2-6; CDR3aa: CASSQGLGGASGANVLTF; CDR3nt: TGTGCCAGCAGCCAAGGTCTCGGGGGAGCCTCTGGGGCCAACGTCCTGACTTTC
v_gene: TRBV14; abundance: .; d_gene: TRBD1; j_gene: TRBJ1-3; CDR3aa: CASSPGQGNTIYF; CDR3nt: TGTGCCAGCAGCCCGGGACAGGGAAACACCATATATTTT
v_gene: TRBV3-1/TRBV3-2; abundance: .; d_gene: .; j_gene: TRBJ2-5; CDR3aa: CASSLWGEETQYF; CDR3nt: TGTGCCAGCAGCCTTTGGGGGGAAGAGACCCAGTACTTC
v_gene: TRBV5-5; abundance: .; d_gene: .; j_gene: TRBJ1-1; CDR3aa: CASSPNPGMNTEAFF; CDR3nt: TGTGCCAGCAGCCCCAACCCGGGGATGAACACTGAAGCTTTCTTT
v_gene: TRBV5-4; abundance: .; d_gene: TRBD1; j_gene: TRBJ2-3; CDR3aa: CASSGNRGAATDTQYF; CDR3nt: TGTGCCAGCAGCGGGAACAGGGGGGCCGCCACAGATACGCAGTATTTT
v_gene: TRBV3-1/TRBV3-2; abundance: .; d_gene: .; j_gene: TRBJ2-1; CDR3aa: CASSHLGDEQFF; CDR3nt: TGTGCCAGCAGCCACCTAGGCGATGAGCAGTTCTTC
v_gene: TRBV7-2; abundance: .; d_gene: .; j_gene: TRBJ2-3; CDR3aa: CASSLGPLTDTQYF; CDR3nt: TGTGCCAGCAGCTTAGGGCCGCTCACAGATACGCAGTATTTT
v_gene: TRBV15; abundance: .; d_gene: .; j_gene: TRBJ2-5; CDR3aa: CAAQRGNPAKETQYF; CDR3nt: TGTGCCGCCCAACGGGGGAACCCTGCCAAAGAGACCCAGTACTTC
v_gene: TRBV10-3; abundance: .; d_gene: TRBD1; j_gene: TRBJ1-1; CDR3aa: CAINKGQMNTEAFF; CDR3nt: TGTGCCATCAACAAGGGACAGATGAACACTGAAGCTTTCTTT
v_gene: TRBV15; abundance: once; d_gene: TRBD2; j_gene: TRBJ2-1; CDR3aa: CATSKTSGGANEQFF; CDR3nt: TGTGCCACCAGCAAAACTAGCGGGGGGGCCAATGAGCAGTTCTTC
v_gene: TRBV19; abundance: .; d_gene: .; j_gene: TRBJ1-6; CDR3aa: CASTSRGARDSPLHF; CDR3nt: TGTGCCAGTACTTCTCGGGGGGCGAGGGATTCACCCCTCCACTTT
v_gene: TRBV27; abundance: .; d_gene: .; j_gene: TRBJ1-1; CDR3aa: CASSPWASPRGSTEAFF; CDR3nt: TGTGCCAGCAGTCCGTGGGCCAGCCCCAGAGGGTCCACTGAAGCTTTCTTT
v_gene: TRBV28; abundance: once; d_gene: TRBD1; j_gene: TRBJ1-2; CDR3aa: CASSLTRTGGYGYTF; CDR3nt: TGTGCCAGCAGTTTAACAAGGACAGGGGGGTATGGCTACACCTTC
v_gene: TRBV19; abundance: .; d_gene: TRBD1; j_gene: TRBJ2-5; CDR3aa: CASSEGTGGAGMETQYF; CDR3nt: TGTGCCAGTAGTGAAGGGACAGGGGGCGCCGGGATGGAGACCCAGTACTTC
v_gene: TRBV7-9; abundance: .; d_gene: .; j_gene: TRBJ1-1; CDR3aa: CASSLALSVNTEAFF; CDR3nt: TGTGCCAGCAGCTTAGCGTTATCAGTTAACACTGAAGCTTTCTTT
v_gene: TRBV5-4; abundance: .; d_gene: TRBD1; j_gene: TRBJ1-2; CDR3aa: CASSLETGVSEGYTF; CDR3nt: TGTGCCAGCAGCTTGGAGACAGGGGTATCGGAAGGCTACACCTTC
v_gene: TRBV7-9; abundance: .; d_gene: .; j_gene: TRBJ1-1; CDR3aa: CASSFPGVTEAFF; CDR3nt: TGTGCCAGCAGCTTCCCGGGGGTCACTGAAGCTTTCTTT
v_gene: TRBV2; abundance: .; d_gene: .; j_gene: TRBJ1-1; CDR3aa: CASSWGVSTEAFF; CDR3nt: TGTGCCAGCAGTTGGGGGGTGAGCACTGAAGCTTTCTTT
v_gene: TRBV19; abundance: .; d_gene: TRBD1; j_gene: TRBJ2-3; CDR3aa: CASKRGQGADTQYF; CDR3nt: TGTGCCAGTAAAAGAGGACAGGGGGCAGATACGCAGTATTTT
v_gene: TRBV7-9; abundance: .; d_gene: TRBD1; j_gene: TRBJ1-4; CDR3aa: CASSLLAGQGGEKLFF; CDR3nt: TGTGCCAGCAGCTTACTCGCGGGACAGGGGGGTGAAAAACTGTTTTTT
v_gene: TRBV7-9; abundance: .; d_gene: .; j_gene: TRBJ1-6; CDR3aa: CASSFGEPRSGSPLHF; CDR3nt: TGTGCCAGCAGCTTCGGGGAGCCTCGGTCCGGTTCACCCCTCCACTTT
v_gene: TRBV6-5; abundance: .; d_gene: .; j_gene: TRBJ1-1; CDR3aa: CASSYRGDTEAFF; CDR3nt: TGTGCCAGCAGTTACCGGGGGGACACTGAAGCTTTCTTT
v_gene: TRBV4-3; abundance: .; d_gene: .; j_gene: TRBJ2-2; CDR3aa: CASSQAARVGELFF; CDR3nt: TGCGCCAGCAGCCAAGCGGCCAGGGTCGGGGAGCTGTTTTTT
v_gene: TRBV7-8; abundance: .; d_gene: .; j_gene: TRBJ1-4; CDR3aa: CASSLGTSTQKLFF; CDR3nt: TGTGCCAGCAGCTTAGGGACTTCGACCCAAAAACTGTTTTTT
v_gene: TRBV7-6; abundance: .; d_gene: TRBD2; j_gene: TRBJ2-3; CDR3aa: CASSLVSSGAPHTQYF; CDR3nt: TGTGCCAGCAGCTTAGTGTCTAGCGGGGCCCCCCATACGCAGTATTTT
v_gene: TRBV5-5; abundance: .; d_gene: TRBD1; j_gene: TRBJ2-3; CDR3aa: CASSRGTGRNWGTDTQYF; CDR3nt: TGTGCCAGCAGCCGCGGGACAGGGAGGAATTGGGGCACAGATACGCAGTATTTT
v_gene: TRBV9; abundance: .; d_gene: TRBD1; j_gene: TRBJ1-1; CDR3aa: CASSVGGQDEAFF; CDR3nt: TGTGCCAGCAGCGTAGGGGGACAGGACGAAGCTTTCTTT
v_gene: TRBV4-2; abundance: .; d_gene: .; j_gene: TRBJ2-2; CDR3aa: CASATRLESGELFF; CDR3nt: TGTGCCAGCGCGACTCGACTAGAATCCGGGGAGCTGTTTTTT
v_gene: TRBV3-1/TRBV3-2; abundance: .; d_gene: .; j_gene: TRBJ1-1; CDR3aa: CASTGNEIPGGTEAFF; CDR3nt: TGTGCCAGCACCGGAAACGAAATTCCTGGAGGCACTGAAGCTTTCTTT
v_gene: TRBV6-6; abundance: .; d_gene: TRBD1; j_gene: TRBJ1-5; CDR3aa: CASSGQGAGNQPQHF; CDR3nt: TGTGCCAGCAGTGGACAGGGGGCGGGCAATCAGCCCCAGCATTTT
v_gene: TRBV13; abundance: .; d_gene: .; j_gene: TRBJ1-1; CDR3aa: CASSLRGSGSLPEAFF; CDR3nt: TGTGCCAGCAGCTTGAGAGGTTCGGGGAGTTTACCCGAAGCTTTCTTT
v_gene: TRBV5-5; abundance: .; d_gene: .; j_gene: TRBJ2-1; CDR3aa: CASSLGRAGNEQFF; CDR3nt: TGTGCCAGCAGCTTGGGGAGGGCAGGCAATGAGCAGTTCTTC
v_gene: TRBV4-1; abundance: .; d_gene: TRBD2; j_gene: TRBJ2-2; CDR3aa: CASSQEAGTSGFANTGELFF; CDR3nt: TGCGCCAGCAGCCAAGAGGCCGGGACTAGCGGTTTCGCGAACACCGGGGAGCTGTTTTTT
v_gene: TRBV6-5; abundance: .; d_gene: .; j_gene: TRBJ1-1; CDR3aa: CASSRQVPNTEAFF; CDR3nt: TGTGCCAGCAGTCGACAAGTCCCCAACACTGAAGCTTTCTTT
v_gene: TRBV29-1; abundance: once; d_gene: .; j_gene: TRBJ1-2; CDR3aa: CSADRAIYGYTF; CDR3nt: TGCAGCGCGGACAGAGCTATCTATGGCTACACCTTC
v_gene: TRBV6-1; abundance: once; d_gene: TRBD1; j_gene: TRBJ1-2; CDR3aa: CASSETGGYGYTF; CDR3nt: TGTGCCAGCAGTGAAACAGGGGGCTATGGCTACACCTTC
v_gene: TRBV7-6; abundance: .; d_gene: TRBD2; j_gene: TRBJ2-5; CDR3aa: CASSLFQLAGGRETQYF; CDR3nt: TGTGCCAGCAGCTTATTTCAACTAGCGGGGGGTCGGGAGACCCAGTACTTC